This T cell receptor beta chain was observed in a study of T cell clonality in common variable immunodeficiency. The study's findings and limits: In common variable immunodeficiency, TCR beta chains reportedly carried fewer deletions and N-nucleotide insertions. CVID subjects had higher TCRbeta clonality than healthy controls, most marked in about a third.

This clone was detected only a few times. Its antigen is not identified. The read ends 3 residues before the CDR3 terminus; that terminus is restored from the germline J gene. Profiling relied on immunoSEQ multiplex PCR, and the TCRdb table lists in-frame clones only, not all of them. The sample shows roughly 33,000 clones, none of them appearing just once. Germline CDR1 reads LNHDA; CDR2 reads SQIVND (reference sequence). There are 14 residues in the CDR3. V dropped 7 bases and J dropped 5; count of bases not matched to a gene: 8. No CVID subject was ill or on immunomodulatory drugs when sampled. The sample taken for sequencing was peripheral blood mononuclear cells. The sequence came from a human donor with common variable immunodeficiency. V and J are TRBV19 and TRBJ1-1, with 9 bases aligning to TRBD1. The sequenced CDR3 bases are TGTGCCAGTACCCCCGGGACAGGGTTGACTGAA. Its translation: CASTPGTGLTE. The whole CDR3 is CASTPGTGLTEAFF.